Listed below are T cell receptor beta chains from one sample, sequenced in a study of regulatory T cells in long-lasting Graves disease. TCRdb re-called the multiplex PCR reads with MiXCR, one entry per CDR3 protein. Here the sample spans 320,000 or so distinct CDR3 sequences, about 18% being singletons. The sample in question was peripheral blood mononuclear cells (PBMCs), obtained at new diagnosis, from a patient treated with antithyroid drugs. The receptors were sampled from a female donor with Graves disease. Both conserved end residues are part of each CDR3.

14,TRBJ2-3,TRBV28,CASKTDRSADTQYF
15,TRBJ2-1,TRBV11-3,CASSPAPGTGAVQFF
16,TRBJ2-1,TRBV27,CASTKTRLSSYNEQFF
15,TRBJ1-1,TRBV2,CASRALRGQSTEAFF
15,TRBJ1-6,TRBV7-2,CASSLNRGRESPLHF
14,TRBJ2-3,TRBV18,CASSPRGQPNTQYF
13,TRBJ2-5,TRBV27,CATAAWHEETQYF
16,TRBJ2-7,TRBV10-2,CASSEGGLAGSGEQYF
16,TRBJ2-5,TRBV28,CASSLAAEAEKETQYF
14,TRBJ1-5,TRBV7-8,CASSLEGTPRPQHF
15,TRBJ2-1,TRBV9,CASSVASGTYNEQFF
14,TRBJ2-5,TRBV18,CASSPLQGGETQYF
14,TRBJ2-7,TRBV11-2,CASSVGQGTYEQYF
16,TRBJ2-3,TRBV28,CASSSNSGRWADTQYF
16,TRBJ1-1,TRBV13,CASSSKDGQAGTEAFF
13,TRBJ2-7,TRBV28,CASIGQGGYEQYF
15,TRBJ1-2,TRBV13,CASSLGPQGTDGYTF
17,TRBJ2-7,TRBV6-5,CASSYSALAEEFYEQYF
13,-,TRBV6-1,CASRPTFWETQYF
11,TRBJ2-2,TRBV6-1,CASSMGGELFF
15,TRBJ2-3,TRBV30,CAWSALGLGKDTQYF
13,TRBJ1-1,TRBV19,CASSLTGGDEAFF
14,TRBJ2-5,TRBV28,CASLPWGSEETQYF
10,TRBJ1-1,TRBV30,CAWSVLEAFF
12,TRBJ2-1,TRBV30,CAWGGLNNEQFF
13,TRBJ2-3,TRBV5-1,CASSFNLRDTQYF
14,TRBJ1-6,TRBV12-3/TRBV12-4,CASSFGSYNSPLHF
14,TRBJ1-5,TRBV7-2,CASSFTGAGQPQHF
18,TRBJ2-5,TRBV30,CAWSEEGADGQVQETQYF
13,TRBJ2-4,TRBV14,CASSRVNRGPEYF
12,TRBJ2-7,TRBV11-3,CASSLVSGEQYF
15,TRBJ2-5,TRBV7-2,CASSLGGPKQETQYF
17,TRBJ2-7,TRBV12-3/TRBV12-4,CASSTQFTGDIYYEQYF
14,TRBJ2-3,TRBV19,CASSTTGSTDTQYF
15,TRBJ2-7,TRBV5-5,CASSPSGSLSYEQYF
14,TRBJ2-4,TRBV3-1,CASSLGGRFDIQYF
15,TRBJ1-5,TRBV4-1,CASSQLGLSNQPQHF
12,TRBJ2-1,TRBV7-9,CASSLDGVREFF